Listed below are T cell receptor beta chains from one sample, sequenced in a study of CD8 T cells in Susac syndrome. TCRdb processed the immunoSEQ multiplex PCR reads anew with MiXCR; each CDR3 protein has one entry. The sample contains about 180,000 distinct CDR3 sequences, roughly 92% of which appear only once. The specimen was CD4+ T cells from PBMCs. The origin of the receptors is a human donor with Susac syndrome. The CDR3 runs from the conserved cysteine through the conserved F or W. A D gene is named only where the DNA matches it firmly. Clone size is not always given. Where it is, it says once, few, many or a class for expanded clones.

v_gene	j_gene	abundance	d_gene	CDR3aa	CDR3nt
TRBV6-5	TRBJ1-6	-	-	CASRAGQTYNSPLHF	TGTGCCAGCAGAGCAGGACAGACCTATAATTCACCCCTCCACTTT
TRBV7-2	TRBJ2-6	-	-	CASSSRMGEGANVLTF	TGTGCCAGCAGCTCCCGGATGGGAGAGGGGGCCAACGTCCTGACTTTC
TRBV20-1	TRBJ2-2	-	-	CSAPRRPGELFF	TGCAGTGCTCCCAGGCGGCCCGGGGAGCTGTTTTTT
TRBV20-1	TRBJ2-5	-	-	CSARLAGPEETQYF	TGCAGTGCTCGCCTTGCGGGGCCCGAAGAGACCCAGTACTTC
TRBV4-1	TRBJ2-3	-	-	CASSQDHSFSDTQYF	TGCGCCAGCAGCCAAGATCATAGTTTTTCAGATACGCAGTATTTT
TRBV12-3/TRBV12-4	TRBJ1-6	-	-	CASSPHGVTDPKHYNSPLHF	TGTGCCAGCAGCCCCCACGGGGTGACAGACCCTAAACATTATAATTCACCCCTCCACTTT
TRBV2	TRBJ2-2	-	-	CASSDKGPSNTGELFF	TGTGCCAGCAGTGATAAGGGACCCTCGAACACCGGGGAGCTGTTTTTT
TRBV6-1	TRBJ1-1	once	-	CASSPTGGYTEAFF	TGTGCCAGCAGCCCCACCGGGGGGTACACTGAAGCTTTCTTT
TRBV2	TRBJ2-3	-	-	CASSPRRGETDTQYF	TGTGCCAGCAGTCCCCGCAGGGGCGAAACAGATACGCAGTATTTT
TRBV11-1	TRBJ2-1	-	TRBD1	CASSLAGQGTNEQFF	TGTGCCAGCAGCTTAGCGGGACAGGGTACCAATGAGCAGTTCTTC
TRBV3-1	TRBJ2-2	-	-	CASSQRGEGGELFF	TGTGCCAGCAGCCAACGAGGGGAAGGCGGGGAGCTGTTTTTT
TRBV20-1	TRBJ2-1	-	TRBD2	CSARVGLAGPNEQFF	TGCAGTGCTAGAGTTGGTCTAGCGGGGCCCAATGAGCAGTTCTTC
TRBV20-1	TRBJ2-7	-	-	CSARGSTYEQYF	TGCAGTGCTAGAGGCAGTACCTACGAGCAGTACTTC
TRBV5-8	TRBJ1-2	-	-	CASSLWERSYGYTF	TGTGCCAGCAGCTTGTGGGAACGGTCCTATGGCTACACCTTC
TRBV24-1	TRBJ2-2	-	-	CATSEGGLMNTGELFF	TGTGCCACCAGTGAGGGGGGCCTAATGAACACCGGGGAGCTGTTTTTT
TRBV12-3/TRBV12-4	TRBJ2-7	-	-	CASSRTDSSYEQYF	TGTGCCAGCAGCCGAACTGACAGCTCCTACGAGCAGTACTTC
TRBV19	TRBJ2-3	-	-	CASSPPAGHPQYF	TGTGCCAGTAGCCCCCCTGCGGGTCATCCGCAGTATTTT
TRBV2	TRBJ2-7	-	-	CASTGVVLYEQYF	TGTGCCAGCACTGGGGTTGTCCTGTACGAGCAGTACTTC
TRBV19	TRBJ1-5	-	TRBD1	CASSTQRQGGNQPQHF	TGTGCCAGTAGCACTCAACGACAGGGTGGCAATCAGCCCCAGCATTTT
TRBV5-1	TRBJ2-7	-	TRBD1	CASSLQGADEQYF	TGCGCCAGCAGCCTACAGGGGGCGGATGAGCAGTACTTC
TRBV18	TRBJ2-3	once	-	CASSPLPGADTQYF	TGTGCCAGCTCACCCCTCCCGGGCGCAGATACGCAGTATTTT
TRBV15	TRBJ2-3	-	-	CATSARTDVGTDTQYF	TGTGCCACCAGCGCTCGAACCGATGTCGGCACAGATACGCAGTATTTT
TRBV10-2	TRBJ2-3	-	-	CASSPVGASTDTQYF	TGCGCCAGCAGCCCGGTGGGGGCCAGCACAGATACGCAGTATTTT
TRBV27	TRBJ1-5	-	TRBD1	CASSSFDRAQPQHF	TGTGCCAGCAGTTCATTCGACAGGGCCCAGCCCCAGCATTTT
TRBV5-4	TRBJ1-2	-	-	CASTEKAGSIYGYTF	TGTGCCAGCACGGAGAAGGCAGGGAGTATCTATGGCTACACCTTC
TRBV5-4	TRBJ1-1	-	TRBD1	CASSPGQGNTEAFF	TGTGCCAGCAGTCCCGGACAGGGGAACACTGAAGCTTTCTTT
TRBV18	TRBJ2-5	-	TRBD1	CASSQGAGETQYF	TGTGCCAGCTCACAGGGGGCTGGAGAGACCCAGTACTTC
TRBV6-2/TRBV6-3	TRBJ2-7	-	TRBD2	CASSYQRGSGEQYF	TGTGCCAGCAGTTACCAGCGGGGTAGTGGAGAGCAGTACTTC
TRBV7-2	TRBJ2-7	once	TRBD1	CASSSTGGASYEQYF	TGTGCCAGCAGCTCGACAGGGGGCGCCTCCTACGAGCAGTACTTC
TRBV9	TRBJ1-2	-	-	CASSLTEARGGYTF	TGTGCCAGCAGCCTCACCGAGGCCCGGGGGGGCTACACCTTC
TRBV5-4	TRBJ1-1	-	-	CASTKKPGGAGNTEAFF	TGTGCCAGCACCAAGAAACCCGGGGGCGCAGGGAACACTGAAGCTTTCTTT
TRBV20-1	TRBJ2-1	-	TRBD1	CSARDRETYNEQFF	TGCAGTGCTAGGGACAGGGAGACCTACAATGAGCAGTTCTTC
TRBV7-2	TRBJ1-2	-	-	CASTPRGYGYTF	TGTGCCAGCACCCCCCGTGGGTATGGCTACACCTTC
TRBV3-1	TRBJ1-1	once	TRBD1	CASSRRGYGTEAFF	TGTGCCAGCAGCCGCAGGGGGTATGGCACTGAAGCTTTCTTT
TRBV11-2	TRBJ2-7	-	-	CASSSQPGHHEQYF	TGTGCCAGCAGCTCCCAGCCGGGACACCACGAGCAGTACTTC
TRBV7-2	TRBJ2-3	-	-	CASSLPPGSYTQYF	TGTGCCAGCAGCTTACCCCCCGGCTCCTATACGCAGTATTTT
TRBV30	TRBJ1-4	-	TRBD1	CAWTPLGQANEKLFF	TGTGCCTGGACCCCCCTGGGACAGGCTAATGAAAAACTGTTTTTT
TRBV2	TRBJ2-5	-	-	CASRLALGEETQYF	TGTGCCAGCAGACTAGCTTTAGGGGAGGAGACCCAGTACTTC
TRBV14	TRBJ2-7	-	-	CASSQARRNEQYF	TGTGCCAGCAGCCAAGCCAGGAGGAACGAGCAGTACTTC
TRBV2	TRBJ2-1	-	TRBD2	CASNPLAGAVNEQFF	TGTGCCAGCAACCCACTAGCGGGGGCCGTCAATGAGCAGTTCTTC
TRBV20-1	TRBJ1-2	-	TRBD1	CSADVQGAAGGYTF	TGCAGTGCCGACGTACAGGGGGCCGCCGGGGGCTACACCTTC
TRBV30	TRBJ1-5	-	-	CAWSIGGGPQPQHF	TGTGCCTGGAGCATTGGGGGGGGACCTCAGCCCCAGCATTTT
TRBV7-2	TRBJ1-2	-	-	CASSLDLGRPLDHGYTF	TGTGCCAGCAGCTTAGACTTAGGGCGGCCACTAGACCATGGCTACACCTTC
TRBV12-3/TRBV12-4	TRBJ2-7	-	-	CASSLVDSVARQQYF	TGTGCCAGCAGTTTAGTGGACAGTGTTGCTAGGCAGCAGTACTTC